This record looks at one T cell receptor (beta chain) sequence and its context. This entry belongs to a study of T cell changes during pregnancy in multiple sclerosis. Clones were read by immunoSEQ multiplex PCR, and TCRdb kept only the in-frame ones, dropping some. The sample shows tens of thousands of clones, over 80% of them seen only once. CDR1 is LNHDA, CDR2 SQIVND, per germline (reference sequence). The CDR3 runs to 15 residues. V lost 4 bases to trimming and J lost 8 bases; unmatched junction nucleotides: 8. The specimen comprised peripheral blood, sampled in the third trimester of pregnancy. This clonotype was sampled from a female donor in good health, enrolled as a control in a pregnancy study. This chain uses TRBV19 with TRBJ1-6; 7 bases map to TRBD1. The CDR3 DNA reads TGTGCCAGTAGTACCCTAACGGGACAGTATTCACCCCTCCACTTT. Residues: CASSTLTGQYSPLHF.